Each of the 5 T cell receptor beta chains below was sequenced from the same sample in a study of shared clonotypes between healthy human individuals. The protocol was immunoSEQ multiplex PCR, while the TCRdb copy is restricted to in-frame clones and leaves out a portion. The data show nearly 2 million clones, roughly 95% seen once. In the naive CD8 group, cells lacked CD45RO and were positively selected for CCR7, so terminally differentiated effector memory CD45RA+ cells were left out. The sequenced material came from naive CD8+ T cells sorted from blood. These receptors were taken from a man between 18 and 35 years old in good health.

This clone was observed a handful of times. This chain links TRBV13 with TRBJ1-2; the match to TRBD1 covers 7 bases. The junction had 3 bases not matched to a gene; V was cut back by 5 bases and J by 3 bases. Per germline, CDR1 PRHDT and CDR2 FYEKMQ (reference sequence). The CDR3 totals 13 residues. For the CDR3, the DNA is TGTGCCAGCAGCCAAGGGACAGACTATGGCTACACCTTC. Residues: CASSQGTDYGYTF.

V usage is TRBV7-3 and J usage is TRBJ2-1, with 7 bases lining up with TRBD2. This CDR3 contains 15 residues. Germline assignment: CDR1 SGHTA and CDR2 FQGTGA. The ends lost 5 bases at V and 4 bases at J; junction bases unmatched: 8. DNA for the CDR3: TGTGCCAGCAGCCAGAGACTAGCTGAGTACAATGAGCAGTTCTTC. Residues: CASSQRLAEYNEQFF.

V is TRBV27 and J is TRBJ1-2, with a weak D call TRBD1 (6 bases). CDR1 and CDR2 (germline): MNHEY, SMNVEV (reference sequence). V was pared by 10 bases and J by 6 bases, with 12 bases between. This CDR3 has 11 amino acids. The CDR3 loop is CATLGGNGYTF. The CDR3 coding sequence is TGTGCCACCCTAGGGGGGAATGGCTACACCTTC.

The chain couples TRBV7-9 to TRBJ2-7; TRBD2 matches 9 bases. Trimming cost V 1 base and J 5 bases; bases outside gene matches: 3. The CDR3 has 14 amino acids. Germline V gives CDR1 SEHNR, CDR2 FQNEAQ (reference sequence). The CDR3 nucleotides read TGTGCCAGCAGCTTAGTGGGACTAGCCGACGAGCAGTACTTC. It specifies CASSLVGLADEQYF.

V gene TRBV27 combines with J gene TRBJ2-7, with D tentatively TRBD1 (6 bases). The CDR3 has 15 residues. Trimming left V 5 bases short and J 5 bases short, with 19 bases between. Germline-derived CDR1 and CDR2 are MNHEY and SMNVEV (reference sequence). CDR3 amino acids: CASSPVTTGFHEQYF. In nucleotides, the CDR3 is TGTGCCAGCAGTCCTGTGACTACAGGGTTCCACGAGCAGTACTTC.